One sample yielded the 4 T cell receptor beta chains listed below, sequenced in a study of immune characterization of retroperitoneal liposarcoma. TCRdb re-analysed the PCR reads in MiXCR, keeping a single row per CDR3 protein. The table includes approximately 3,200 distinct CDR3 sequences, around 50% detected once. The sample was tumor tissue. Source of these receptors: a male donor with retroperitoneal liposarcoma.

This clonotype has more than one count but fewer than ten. CDR3 in DNA: TGTGCCAGCAGTCCCTACGGGGGCAATGAGCAGTTCTTC. Protein sequence: CASSPYGGNEQFF. V gene TRBV6-1 combines with J gene TRBJ2-1, with a possible D match to TRBD2 (6 bases). The CDR3 contains 13 residues. CDR1 MNHNS and CDR2 SASEGT come from the germline V gene. Trimming removed 5 bases from V and 6 bases from J, with 11 bases in between.

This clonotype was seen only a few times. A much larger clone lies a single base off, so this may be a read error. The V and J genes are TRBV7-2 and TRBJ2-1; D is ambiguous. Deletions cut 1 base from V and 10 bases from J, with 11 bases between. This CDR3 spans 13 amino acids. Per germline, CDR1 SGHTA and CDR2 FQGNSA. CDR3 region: CASSLDGSLEQFF. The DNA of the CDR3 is TGTGCCAGCAGCTTAGATGGATCCTTGGAGCAGTTCTTC.

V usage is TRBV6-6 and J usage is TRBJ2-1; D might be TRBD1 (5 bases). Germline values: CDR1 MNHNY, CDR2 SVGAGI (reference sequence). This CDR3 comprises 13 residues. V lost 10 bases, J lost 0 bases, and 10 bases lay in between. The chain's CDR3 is CATRQSSYNEQFF. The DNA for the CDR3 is TGTGCCACCCGACAGAGCTCCTACAATGAGCAGTTCTTC.

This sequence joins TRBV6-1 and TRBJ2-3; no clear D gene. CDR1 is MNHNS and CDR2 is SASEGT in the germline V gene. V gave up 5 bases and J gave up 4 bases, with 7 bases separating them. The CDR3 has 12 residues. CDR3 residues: CASSTRSDTQYF. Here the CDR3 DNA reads TGTGCCAGCAGTACGAGGTCAGATACGCAGTATTTT.